A selection of T cell receptor beta chains follows, all from one sample in a study of OX40 agonist ivuxolimab in advanced cancers. The table came from immunoSEQ multiplex PCR; TCRdb's copy has only in-frame clones and leaves some out. The data show 50,000 to 70,000 clones, around 83% seen once. This specimen was CD4+ or CD8+ T cells sorted from blood, taken in a trial of the OX40 agonist ivuxolimab. These receptors all come from an adult with an advanced solid tumor such as melanoma, head and neck, liver or kidney cancer. The CDR3 runs from the conserved cysteine through the conserved F or W. A D gene is named only where the DNA matches it firmly. Clone size, where shown, is once, few, many, or a class for clones that have expanded.

d_gene: TRBD1; abundance: -; j_gene: TRBJ2-7; v_gene: TRBV2; CDR3aa: CASLRDRGSYEQYF; CDR3nt: TGTGCCAGCCTACGGGACAGGGGGTCCTACGAGCAGTACTTC
d_gene: -; abundance: -; j_gene: TRBJ1-2; v_gene: TRBV2; CDR3aa: CASSLPGRYGYTF; CDR3nt: TGTGCCAGCAGTCTCCCGGGACGCTATGGCTACACCTTC
d_gene: -; abundance: -; j_gene: TRBJ2-1; v_gene: TRBV4-3; CDR3aa: CASSPLGPGLHNEQFF; CDR3nt: TGCGCCAGCAGCCCCCTTGGGCCGGGGCTCCACAATGAGCAGTTCTTC
d_gene: -; abundance: -; j_gene: TRBJ1-6; v_gene: TRBV7-6; CDR3aa: CASSLDAGPYNSPLHF; CDR3nt: TGTGCCAGCAGCTTAGACGCAGGACCCTATAATTCACCCCTCCACTTT
d_gene: -; abundance: once; j_gene: TRBJ1-2; v_gene: TRBV5-6; CDR3aa: CASSPDGDGYTF; CDR3nt: TGCGCCAGCAGCCCGGACGGGGATGGCTACACCTTC
d_gene: TRBD1; abundance: -; j_gene: TRBJ2-5; v_gene: TRBV5-6; CDR3aa: CASSGLLHDRVGETQYF; CDR3nt: TGTGCCAGCAGCGGACTCCTACACGACAGGGTAGGGGAGACCCAGTACTTC
d_gene: -; abundance: -; j_gene: TRBJ2-4; v_gene: TRBV19; CDR3aa: CASSGQGGLAKNIQYF; CDR3nt: TGTGCCAGTAGTGGGCAGGGGGGTTTAGCCAAAAACATTCAGTACTTC
d_gene: -; abundance: -; j_gene: TRBJ2-3; v_gene: TRBV18; CDR3aa: CASSPTPDTQYF; CDR3nt: TGTGCCAGCTCCCCGACCCCAGATACGCAGTATTTT
d_gene: TRBD1; abundance: once; j_gene: TRBJ1-5; v_gene: TRBV28; CDR3aa: CASTGTAYSNQPQHF; CDR3nt: TGTGCCAGCACGGGGACAGCTTATAGCAATCAGCCCCAGCATTTT
d_gene: -; abundance: -; j_gene: TRBJ1-5; v_gene: TRBV2; CDR3aa: CASSGGSSNQPQHF; CDR3nt: TGTGCCAGCAGTGGCGGTTCTAGCAATCAGCCCCAGCATTTT
d_gene: TRBD1; abundance: -; j_gene: TRBJ1-5; v_gene: TRBV7-2; CDR3aa: CASSSLRQGGQPQHF; CDR3nt: TGTGCCAGCAGCTCACTTAGACAGGGGGGTCAGCCCCAGCATTTT
d_gene: -; abundance: once; j_gene: TRBJ2-5; v_gene: TRBV4-2; CDR3aa: CASSQDFPGREETQYF; CDR3nt: TGTGCCAGCAGCCAAGATTTCCCCGGGCGGGAAGAGACCCAGTACTTC
d_gene: TRBD1; abundance: -; j_gene: TRBJ2-1; v_gene: TRBV5-1; CDR3aa: CASSELAGGNEQFF; CDR3nt: TGCGCCAGCAGTGAATTGGCAGGGGGCAATGAGCAGTTCTTC
d_gene: TRBD1; abundance: -; j_gene: TRBJ1-5; v_gene: TRBV27; CDR3aa: CASSLRQGGGQPQHF; CDR3nt: TGTGCCAGCAGTTTAAGACAGGGAGGCGGTCAGCCCCAGCATTTT
d_gene: -; abundance: -; j_gene: TRBJ2-5; v_gene: TRBV5-1; CDR3aa: CASSLGLRKETQYF; CDR3nt: TGCGCCAGCAGCCTGGGCTTAAGGAAAGAGACCCAGTACTTC
d_gene: -; abundance: -; j_gene: TRBJ2-7; v_gene: TRBV4-1; CDR3aa: CASSQEGGGKNF; CDR3nt: TGCGCCAGCAGCCAAGAAGGAGGCGGGAAAAACTTC
d_gene: -; abundance: -; j_gene: TRBJ1-1; v_gene: TRBV28; CDR3aa: CASSLWGFGRVVENTEAFF; CDR3nt: TGTGCCAGCAGTTTATGGGGATTCGGCAGGGTGGTTGAGAACACTGAAGCTTTCTTT
d_gene: TRBD1; abundance: -; j_gene: TRBJ2-7; v_gene: TRBV18; CDR3aa: CASSLLRSDRAGQYF; CDR3nt: TGTGCCAGCTCACTCCTAAGATCGGACAGGGCGGGGCAGTACTTC
d_gene: -; abundance: -; j_gene: TRBJ1-2; v_gene: TRBV4-2; CDR3aa: CASSQRQGRGSDGYTF; CDR3nt: TGTGCCAGCAGCCAAAGGCAAGGCAGGGGCAGCGATGGCTACACCTTC
d_gene: -; abundance: -; j_gene: TRBJ1-6; v_gene: TRBV6-5; CDR3aa: CASSDFGSPLHF; CDR3nt: TGTGCCAGCAGTGATTTTGGGTCACCCCTCCACTTT
d_gene: TRBD1; abundance: once; j_gene: TRBJ2-5; v_gene: TRBV13; CDR3aa: CASSLDRQETQYF; CDR3nt: TGTGCCAGCAGTTTGGACAGGCAAGAGACCCAGTACTTC
d_gene: -; abundance: -; j_gene: TRBJ2-6; v_gene: TRBV29-1; CDR3aa: CSVAGYGANVLTF; CDR3nt: TGCAGCGTTGCAGGGTATGGGGCCAACGTCCTGACTTTC
d_gene: TRBD1; abundance: -; j_gene: TRBJ1-2; v_gene: TRBV4-1; CDR3aa: CASSQAGTGVGYGYTF; CDR3nt: TGCGCCAGCAGCCAAGCCGGGACAGGGGTCGGCTATGGCTACACCTTC
d_gene: -; abundance: -; j_gene: TRBJ1-5; v_gene: TRBV6-5; CDR3aa: CASSSSDMGRTQHF; CDR3nt: TGTGCCAGCAGTTCCTCCGACATGGGCCGGACCCAGCATTTT
d_gene: -; abundance: once; j_gene: TRBJ2-3; v_gene: TRBV7-2; CDR3aa: CASSLDGRGTQYF; CDR3nt: TGTGCCAGCAGCTTGGACGGGCGGGGTACGCAGTATTTT
d_gene: -; abundance: -; j_gene: TRBJ1-5; v_gene: TRBV6-5; CDR3aa: CASSRPGQPQHF; CDR3nt: TGTGCCAGCAGTCGACCAGGGCAGCCCCAGCATTTT
d_gene: -; abundance: -; j_gene: TRBJ2-7; v_gene: TRBV5-1; CDR3aa: CASSLADRLYYEQYF; CDR3nt: TGCGCCAGCAGCTTGGCCGACAGGTTATACTACGAGCAGTACTTC
d_gene: -; abundance: few; j_gene: TRBJ2-2; v_gene: TRBV30; CDR3aa: CACSRGFTGNTGELFF; CDR3nt: TGTGCCTGTTCACGGGGCTTCACGGGGAACACCGGGGAGCTGTTTTTT
d_gene: TRBD1; abundance: -; j_gene: TRBJ1-2; v_gene: TRBV18; CDR3aa: CASSEKDREAGYTF; CDR3nt: TGTGCCAGCTCAGAAAAGGACAGGGAGGCCGGCTACACCTTC